What follows is one T cell receptor (beta chain) and its context. The table came from immunoSEQ multiplex PCR; TCRdb's copy has only in-frame clones and leaves some out. The top ten clones hold 20% to 25% of a sample with 9,500 to 15,000 clones, more than 85% of them seen once. The entry originates in a study of graft-versus-host responses after intestinal transplantation. CDR1 and CDR2 (germline): GTSNPN, SVGIG (reference sequence). This CDR3 has 14 residues. Trimming removed 0 bases at V and 3 bases at J, with 12 bases between. The rearrangement links TRBV30 to TRBJ2-7; tentatively, D is TRBD2 (5 bases). The receptor's source is a human patient who received an intestinal transplant, so some T cells may come from the graft donor. The sample consisted of PBMCs, taken around 110 days after intestinal transplant. CDR3 in DNA: TGTGCCTGGAGTGTATTTACTCGGGACTACGAGCAGTACTTC. It yields the protein CAWSVFTRDYEQYF.